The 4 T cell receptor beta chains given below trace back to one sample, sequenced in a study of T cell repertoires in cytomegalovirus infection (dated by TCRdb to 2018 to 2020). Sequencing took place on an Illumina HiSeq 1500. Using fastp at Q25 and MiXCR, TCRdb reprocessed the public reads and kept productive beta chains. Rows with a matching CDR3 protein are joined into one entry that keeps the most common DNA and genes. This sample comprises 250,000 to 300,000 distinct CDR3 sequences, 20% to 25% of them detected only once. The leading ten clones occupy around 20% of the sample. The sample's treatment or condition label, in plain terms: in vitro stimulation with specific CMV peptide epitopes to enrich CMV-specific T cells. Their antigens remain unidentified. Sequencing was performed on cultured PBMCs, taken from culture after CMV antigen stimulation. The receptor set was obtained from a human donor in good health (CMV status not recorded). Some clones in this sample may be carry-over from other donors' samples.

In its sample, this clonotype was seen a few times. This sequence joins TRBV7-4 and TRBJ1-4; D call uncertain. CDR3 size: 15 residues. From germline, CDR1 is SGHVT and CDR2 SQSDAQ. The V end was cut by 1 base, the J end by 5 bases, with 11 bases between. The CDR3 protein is CASSLGRNENEKLFF. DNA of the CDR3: TGTGCCAGCAGCTTAGGTCGCAATGAGAATGAAAAACTGTTTTTT.

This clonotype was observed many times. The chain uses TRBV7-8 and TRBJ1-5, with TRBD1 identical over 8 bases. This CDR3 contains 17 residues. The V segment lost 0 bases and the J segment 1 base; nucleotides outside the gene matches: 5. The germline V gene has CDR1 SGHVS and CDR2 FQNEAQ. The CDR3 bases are TGTGCCAGCAGCTTAGCATGGACAGGGACCAGCAATCAGCCCCAGCATTTT. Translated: CASSLAWTGTSNQPQHF.

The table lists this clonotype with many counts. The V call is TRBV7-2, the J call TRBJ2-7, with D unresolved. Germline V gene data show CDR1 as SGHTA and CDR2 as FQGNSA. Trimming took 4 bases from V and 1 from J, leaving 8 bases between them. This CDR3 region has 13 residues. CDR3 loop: CASSSPVSYEQYF. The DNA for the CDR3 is TGTGCCAGCAGCTCACCCGTTTCCTACGAGCAGTACTTC.

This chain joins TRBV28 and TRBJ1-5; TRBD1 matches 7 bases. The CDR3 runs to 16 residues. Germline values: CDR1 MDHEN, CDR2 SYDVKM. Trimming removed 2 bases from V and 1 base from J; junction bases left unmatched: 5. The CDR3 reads CASSLLGQASNQPQHF. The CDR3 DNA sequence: TGTGCCAGCAGTTTACTAGGACAGGCCAGCAATCAGCCCCAGCATTTT.